These T cell receptor beta chains were read from a single sample in a study of blood T cell repertoires in COVID-19. Libraries were prepared by immunoSEQ multiplex PCR; TCRdb keeps only in-frame clonotypes and omits some of them. The table includes about 370,000 clones, roughly nine tenths detected once. The sample was peripheral blood. These TCRs come from a woman younger than 45 with COVID-19, enrolled during active disease. CDR3s include the opening cysteine and the closing phenylalanine or tryptophan. The D gene is left open where the match is weak. Size tells how often a clone was seen (once, few, many) or the class of an expanded clone, and some rows leave it out.

D: .; V: TRBV14; J: TRBJ1-6; size: .; CDR3: CASSQLPGNSPLHF; DNA: TGTGCCAGCAGCCAATTGCCAGGGAATTCACCCCTCCACTTT
D: TRBD1; V: TRBV6-5; J: TRBJ1-1; size: few; CDR3: CASSHHRGGSEAFF; DNA: TGTGCCAGCAGCCACCACAGAGGGGGCTCTGAAGCTTTCTTT
D: TRBD1; V: TRBV3-1/TRBV3-2; J: TRBJ2-3; size: once; CDR3: CASSHTPDRDYTDTQYF; DNA: TGTGCCAGCAGCCATACTCCCGACAGGGATTACACAGATACGCAGTATTTT
D: .; V: TRBV25-1; J: TRBJ2-3; size: .; CDR3: CASSDPRQTDTQYF; DNA: TGTGCCAGCAGTGACCCTAGGCAAACAGATACGCAGTATTTT
D: .; V: TRBV19; J: TRBJ1-2; size: .; CDR3: CASTSRFYGYTF; DNA: TGTGCCAGTACCTCGAGATTCTATGGCTACACCTTC
D: .; V: TRBV6-4; J: TRBJ2-1; size: .; CDR3: CASSDSGGDNEQFF; DNA: TGTGCCAGCAGTGACTCAGGAGGGGATAATGAGCAGTTCTTC
D: TRBD2; V: TRBV3-1/TRBV3-2; J: TRBJ2-5; size: .; CDR3: CASRRGLLAVQETQYF; DNA: TGTGCCAGCAGACGCGGGTTACTAGCGGTCCAAGAGACCCAGTACTTC
D: .; V: TRBV19; J: TRBJ1-1; size: .; CDR3: CASSNQWLNTEAFF; DNA: TGTGCCAGTAGTAATCAGTGGCTGAACACTGAAGCTTTCTTT
D: .; V: TRBV6-5; J: TRBJ1-3; size: .; CDR3: CASSTTKTGNTIYF; DNA: TGTGCCAGCAGTACCACAAAGACTGGAAACACCATATATTTT
D: TRBD1; V: TRBV9; J: TRBJ1-2; size: .; CDR3: CASSFRTGGPFDGYTF; DNA: TGTGCCAGCAGCTTCCGGACAGGGGGTCCATTCGATGGCTACACCTTC
D: TRBD1; V: TRBV3-1/TRBV3-2; J: TRBJ1-1; size: .; CDR3: CASSQDEGALKNTEAFF; DNA: TGTGCCAGCAGCCAAGATGAGGGGGCCCTGAAGAACACTGAAGCTTTCTTT
D: TRBD1; V: TRBV5-1; J: TRBJ2-7; size: few; CDR3: CASSRDRAYEQYF; DNA: TGCGCCAGCAGCCGGGACAGGGCCTACGAGCAGTACTTC
D: TRBD1; V: TRBV4-3; J: TRBJ2-1; size: .; CDR3: CASSPTGTGLNEQFF; DNA: TGCGCCAGCAGTCCAACCGGGACAGGGTTAAATGAGCAGTTCTTC
D: .; V: TRBV25-1; J: TRBJ2-7; size: .; CDR3: CASKRGGGNYEQYF; DNA: TGTGCCAGCAAGAGGGGAGGGGGAAACTACGAGCAGTACTTC
D: TRBD2; V: TRBV30; J: TRBJ2-1; size: once; CDR3: CAWSPGTSGTNEQFF; DNA: TGTGCCTGGAGCCCCGGGACTAGCGGGACCAATGAGCAGTTCTTC
D: .; V: TRBV5-1; J: TRBJ2-1; size: few; CDR3: CASSPGTHSSYNEQFF; DNA: TGCGCCAGCAGTCCCGGGACTCACAGCTCCTACAATGAGCAGTTCTTC
D: .; V: TRBV4-1; J: TRBJ2-3; size: .; CDR3: CASSQDRRGADTQYF; DNA: TGCGCCAGCAGCCAAGATCGGAGGGGCGCAGATACGCAGTATTTT
D: .; V: TRBV11-3; J: TRBJ2-2; size: .; CDR3: CASTTERIRGGTGELFF; DNA: TGTGCCAGCACCACCGAGAGGATCCGAGGGGGCACCGGGGAGCTGTTTTTT
D: .; V: TRBV13; J: TRBJ1-2; size: .; CDR3: CASSLPFRPRGSYGYTF; DNA: TGTGCCAGCAGCTTACCCTTCAGACCTCGGGGGAGCTATGGCTACACCTTC
D: .; V: TRBV5-4; J: TRBJ1-2; size: once; CDR3: CASSLVGSYGYTF; DNA: TGTGCCAGCAGCTTGGTCGGGAGCTATGGCTACACCTTC
D: TRBD1; V: TRBV5-1; J: TRBJ2-3; size: once; CDR3: CASSLGGTVTDTQYF; DNA: TGCGCCAGCAGCTTGGGGGGGACAGTCACAGATACGCAGTATTTT
D: .; V: TRBV15; J: TRBJ2-3; size: .; CDR3: CATSGDNAPSTDTQYF; DNA: TGTGCCACCAGCGGCGACAACGCCCCGAGCACAGATACGCAGTATTTT
D: TRBD2; V: TRBV5-1; J: TRBJ2-1; size: .; CDR3: CASSPSAGLGFNEQFF; DNA: TGCGCCAGCAGCCCCTCTGCGGGACTAGGTTTCAATGAGCAGTTCTTC
D: .; V: TRBV7-2; J: TRBJ1-2; size: .; CDR3: CASSEQSGDGYGYTF; DNA: TGTGCCAGCAGCGAACAAAGCGGGGACGGCTATGGCTACACCTTC
D: .; V: TRBV19; J: TRBJ1-5; size: .; CDR3: CASSIDRAGTANQPQHF; DNA: TGTGCCAGTAGTATAGATAGAGCGGGAACAGCCAATCAGCCCCAGCATTTT
D: TRBD2; V: TRBV28; J: TRBJ2-3; size: .; CDR3: CASSSLRGGSTDTQYF; DNA: TGTGCCAGCAGTTCGTTGCGGGGGGGTAGCACAGATACGCAGTATTTT
D: TRBD2; V: TRBV14; J: TRBJ2-1; size: once; CDR3: CASSQDLAGYNEQFF; DNA: TGTGCCAGCAGCCAAGATCTAGCGGGGTACAATGAGCAGTTCTTC
D: TRBD1; V: TRBV4-1; J: TRBJ1-2; size: once; CDR3: CASSQEGQGALPLYGYTF; DNA: TGCGCCAGCAGCCAAGAGGGACAGGGGGCCCTACCCCTCTATGGCTACACCTTC
D: TRBD1; V: TRBV10-3; J: TRBJ1-1; size: .; CDR3: CAISEGGDGTEAFF; DNA: TGTGCCATCAGTGAAGGGGGCGATGGCACTGAAGCTTTCTTT
D: .; V: TRBV6-5; J: TRBJ1-2; size: .; CDR3: CASSPGRVNGYTF; DNA: TGTGCCAGCAGTCCAGGCAGGGTAAATGGCTACACCTTC
D: TRBD2; V: TRBV4-1; J: TRBJ2-1; size: .; CDR3: CASSPPESGGANEQFF; DNA: TGCGCCAGCAGCCCCCCGGAGAGCGGGGGGGCCAATGAGCAGTTCTTC
D: .; V: TRBV21-1; J: TRBJ1-5; size: .; CDR3: CASSNSQGLDQPQHF; DNA: TGTGCCAGCAGCAACTCCCAGGGGCTAGATCAGCCCCAGCATTTT
D: .; V: TRBV20-1; J: TRBJ1-1; size: once; CDR3: CSASNVVNTEAFF; DNA: TGCAGTGCTAGTAACGTAGTGAACACTGAAGCTTTCTTT
D: .; V: TRBV11-2; J: TRBJ1-1; size: .; CDR3: CASSSIQGFAEAFF; DNA: TGTGCCAGCAGCTCAATCCAGGGTTTTGCTGAAGCTTTCTTT
D: .; V: TRBV2; J: TRBJ2-2; size: .; CDR3: CASSPTGFTGELFF; DNA: TGTGCCAGCAGCCCTACAGGATTCACCGGGGAGCTGTTTTTT
D: TRBD1; V: TRBV9; J: TRBJ2-3; size: .; CDR3: CASSATGTGTDTQYF; DNA: TGTGCCAGCAGCGCAACCGGGACAGGGACAGATACGCAGTATTTT
D: TRBD1; V: TRBV19; J: TRBJ2-2; size: .; CDR3: CASSGGQVVAGELFF; DNA: TGTGCCAGTAGTGGGGGACAGGTGGTCGCCGGGGAGCTGTTTTTT
D: TRBD2; V: TRBV19; J: TRBJ2-7; size: .; CDR3: CASSISGGTYEQYF; DNA: TGTGCCAGTAGTATTAGCGGGGGGACCTACGAGCAGTACTTC
D: .; V: TRBV15; J: TRBJ2-6; size: .; CDR3: CATSREQAHLSGANVLTF; DNA: TGTGCCACCAGCAGAGAACAGGCCCATCTCTCTGGGGCCAACGTCCTGACTTTC
D: TRBD1; V: TRBV18; J: TRBJ1-2; size: .; CDR3: CASSPTGTDGYTF; DNA: TGTGCCAGCTCACCGACAGGGACGGATGGCTACACCTTC
D: TRBD1; V: TRBV6-5; J: TRBJ2-7; size: .; CDR3: CASSYSGQQTYEQYF; DNA: TGTGCCAGCAGTTACTCGGGACAGCAAACCTACGAGCAGTACTTC
D: .; V: TRBV21-1; J: TRBJ2-7; size: .; CDR3: CASSNITKEAAGRTHPYEQYF; DNA: TGTGCCAGCAGCAACATAACAAAAGAGGCGGCCGGGAGGACTCATCCCTACGAGCAGTACTTC
D: .; V: TRBV7-8; J: TRBJ1-3; size: .; CDR3: CASSLTTDWTAPLSGNTIYF; DNA: TGTGCCAGCAGCCTCACTACGGACTGGACCGCTCCACTCTCTGGAAACACCATATATTTT
D: .; V: TRBV6-6; J: TRBJ1-2; size: .; CDR3: CASSWGTSASYGYTF; DNA: TGTGCCAGCAGTTGGGGCACCTCGGCGAGCTATGGCTACACCTTC
D: .; V: TRBV6-5; J: TRBJ1-2; size: .; CDR3: CASRVLLYGYTF; DNA: TGTGCCAGCAGGGTACTGCTCTATGGCTACACCTTC
D: TRBD1; V: TRBV7-9; J: TRBJ1-4; size: .; CDR3: CASSLGDSNEKLFF; DNA: TGTGCCAGCAGCTTGGGGGACAGTAATGAAAAACTGTTTTTT